A single sample is the source of the 5 T cell receptor beta chains below, sequenced in a study of shared clonotypes between healthy human individuals. The repertoire was sequenced with immunoSEQ multiplex PCR; TCRdb's copy has only in-frame clones and lacks some. The data contain more than 2,000,000 clones, around 90% of them seen just once; the ten biggest clones take up around 0.15%. The sequencing input was naive CD4+ T cells sorted from blood. Subset denoted: CD45RA+ positively selected. The receptors originated from a young man in good health.

V and J are TRBV6-5 and TRBJ1-2; 8 positions agree with TRBD1. CDR1 and CDR2 (germline): MNHEY, SVGAGI. The CDR3 runs to 14 residues. V gave up 4 bases and J gave up 2 bases; unmatched junction bases: 3. CDR3 loop: CASSWDRRNYGYTF. CDR3 coding DNA: TGTGCCAGCAGTTGGGACAGGAGGAACTATGGCTACACCTTC.

The chain links TRBV5-1 to TRBJ2-3; possible D gene TRBD2, 6 bases. V shed 4 bases and J shed 4 bases, with 16 bases lying between them. CDR3 length equals 15 residues. Germline V lookup: CDR1 SGHRS, CDR2 YFSETQ. CDR3 sequence reads: CASSRDSKGADTQYF. The DNA for the CDR3 is TGCGCCAGCAGCCGGGACTCTAAAGGGGCAGATACGCAGTATTTT.

In DNA form, the CDR3 reads TGTGCCAGCAGCTCCAGTATATTCCGGGACAGCGAGACGAACACTGAAGCTTTCTTT. This sequence encodes CASSSSIFRDSETNTEAFF. The V and J genes are TRBV7-9 and TRBJ1-1; 7 bases fit TRBD1. The CDR3 has 19 amino acids. The germline gives CDR1 SEHNR, CDR2 FQNEAQ (reference sequence). The trim removed 4 bases at V and 1 base at J, leaving 18 bases unmatched.

The V gene is TRBV7-8, the J gene TRBJ1-2, with unresolved D. CDR1 is SGHVS and CDR2 is FQNEAQ in the germline V gene. There are 13 residues in the CDR3. CDR3 bases: TGTGCGAGCCGAGACATCGCCAACTATGGCTACACCTTC. As protein: CASRDIANYGYTF.

The chain couples TRBV16 to TRBJ1-2, with D possibly being TRBD1 (6 bases). The germline CDR1 and CDR2 sequences are KGHSY and FQNENV. The CDR3 has 14 amino acids. V was cut by 0 bases and J by 6 bases, with 11 bases left in between. Here the CDR3 reads CASSQSRAGDGYTF. In DNA form, the CDR3 reads TGTGCCAGCAGCCAATCGAGGGCAGGGGATGGCTACACCTTC.